These T cell receptor beta chains were read from a single sample in a study of cytotoxic CD8 clonotypes in ibrutinib-treated CLL. The assay was immunoSEQ multiplex PCR, and TCRdb's table has in-frame clones only and misses some. The data show around 150,000 clones, with roughly 88% seen just once and 3% to 3.5% held by the top ten. Source: PBMCs, taken at disease progression, from a patient treated with ibrutinib. The receptors originated from a human donor with chronic lymphocytic leukemia. Both conserved end residues are part of each CDR3. A D gene is named only where the DNA matches it firmly. For some rows the clone size is stated as once, few or many, or as a class when expanded; others skip it.

clone_size: .; v_call: TRBV27; j_call: TRBJ2-1; d_call: .; cdr3_nt: TGTGCCAGCAGTCTCGGAGGAGGGGGGGACAATGAGCAGTTCTTC; cdr3_aa: CASSLGGGGDNEQFF
clone_size: .; v_call: TRBV7-2; j_call: TRBJ1-1; d_call: TRBD1; cdr3_nt: TGTGCCAGCAGCCTGGGACAGGAGAACACTGAAGCTTTCTTT; cdr3_aa: CASSLGQENTEAFF
clone_size: .; v_call: TRBV29-1; j_call: TRBJ1-2; d_call: .; cdr3_nt: TGCAGCGTTGCACAGGGTTTTAACTATGGCTACACCTTC; cdr3_aa: CSVAQGFNYGYTF
clone_size: .; v_call: TRBV7-8; j_call: TRBJ2-7; d_call: TRBD1; cdr3_nt: TGTGCCAGCAGCCCCGGGACAGCCACCCGCCACTCCTACGAGCAGTACTTC; cdr3_aa: CASSPGTATRHSYEQYF
clone_size: .; v_call: TRBV25-1; j_call: TRBJ1-1; d_call: TRBD1; cdr3_nt: TGTGCCAGCATGACAGGGGTCACTGAAGCTTTCTTT; cdr3_aa: CASMTGVTEAFF
clone_size: .; v_call: TRBV5-1; j_call: TRBJ1-1; d_call: .; cdr3_nt: TGCGCCAGCAGCTTTGAGGTTAGCTTGAACACTGAAGCTTTCTTT; cdr3_aa: CASSFEVSLNTEAFF
clone_size: .; v_call: TRBV6-6; j_call: TRBJ2-5; d_call: TRBD2; cdr3_nt: TGTGCCAGCAGTGCAAGCGGGAGAGAAGTGACCCAGTACTTC; cdr3_aa: CASSASGREVTQYF
clone_size: few; v_call: TRBV29-1; j_call: TRBJ1-2; d_call: .; cdr3_nt: TGCAGCACGGGGACGGATGGTGGCTACACCTTC; cdr3_aa: CSTGTDGGYTF
clone_size: .; v_call: TRBV7-2; j_call: TRBJ1-1; d_call: .; cdr3_nt: TGTGCCAGCAGCATGGACCCGAACACTGAAGCTTTCTTT; cdr3_aa: CASSMDPNTEAFF
clone_size: .; v_call: TRBV9; j_call: TRBJ2-4; d_call: TRBD2; cdr3_nt: TGTGCCAGCAGCCCCCGGTTGGGGCGGGAGGGCGGGTCCAAAAACATTCAGTACTTC; cdr3_aa: CASSPRLGREGGSKNIQYF
clone_size: .; v_call: TRBV2; j_call: TRBJ2-7; d_call: .; cdr3_nt: TGTGCCAGCAGTGAAACCCCCACTCCAGGGAGTTCCTACGAGCAGTACTTC; cdr3_aa: CASSETPTPGSSYEQYF
clone_size: .; v_call: TRBV6-1; j_call: TRBJ2-1; d_call: .; cdr3_nt: TGTGCCAGCAGTGAAGATATGTGGGGGCTGTTAGATGAGCAGTTCTTC; cdr3_aa: CASSEDMWGLLDEQFF
clone_size: .; v_call: TRBV5-5; j_call: TRBJ1-1; d_call: .; cdr3_nt: TGTGCCAGCATCGAAGGCAGTGGTGGGCTCACTGAAGCTTTCTTT; cdr3_aa: CASIEGSGGLTEAFF
clone_size: .; v_call: TRBV30; j_call: TRBJ2-3; d_call: TRBD2; cdr3_nt: TGTGCCTCGGGGGGGCACACAGATACGCAGTATTTT; cdr3_aa: CASGGHTDTQYF
clone_size: .; v_call: TRBV6-6; j_call: TRBJ1-1; d_call: .; cdr3_nt: TGTGCCAGCAGCAAAAATGACAGGAGGGTAGGGGCTTTCTTT; cdr3_aa: CASSKNDRRVGAFF
clone_size: .; v_call: TRBV6-5; j_call: TRBJ2-7; d_call: .; cdr3_nt: TGTGCCAGCAGTTACTCGGCGGGCAGGCCGAAGAACGAGCAGTACTTC; cdr3_aa: CASSYSAGRPKNEQYF
clone_size: .; v_call: TRBV10-3; j_call: TRBJ2-7; d_call: TRBD2; cdr3_nt: TGTGCCATCAGTGAAGGTAGCGCTAGCGGCACCTACGAGCAGTACTTC; cdr3_aa: CAISEGSASGTYEQYF
clone_size: .; v_call: TRBV28; j_call: TRBJ2-3; d_call: .; cdr3_nt: TGTGCCAGCAGTCCATATCCCCGGACAGATACGCAGTATTTT; cdr3_aa: CASSPYPRTDTQYF
clone_size: .; v_call: TRBV25-1; j_call: TRBJ1-1; d_call: .; cdr3_nt: TGTGCCAGCAGTGAATTAGGACGGAAGAAGAACACTGAAGCTTTCTTT; cdr3_aa: CASSELGRKKNTEAFF
clone_size: .; v_call: TRBV9; j_call: TRBJ2-5; d_call: .; cdr3_nt: TGTGCCAGCAGTGGAGCTGGAGAGACCCAGTACTTC; cdr3_aa: CASSGAGETQYF
clone_size: once; v_call: TRBV18; j_call: TRBJ1-3; d_call: .; cdr3_nt: TGTGCCAGCTCAATGTCTGCTGGAAACACCATATATTTT; cdr3_aa: CASSMSAGNTIYF
clone_size: .; v_call: TRBV12-5; j_call: TRBJ2-7; d_call: .; cdr3_nt: TGTGCTAGTGGTTCAAACCCGAGCGGTGTCCCATACGAGCAGTACTTC; cdr3_aa: CASGSNPSGVPYEQYF
clone_size: .; v_call: TRBV6-1; j_call: TRBJ2-2; d_call: .; cdr3_nt: TGTGCCAGCAGTGATGCAGGGGTCACCGGGGAGCTGTTTTTT; cdr3_aa: CASSDAGVTGELFF
clone_size: .; v_call: TRBV29-1; j_call: TRBJ2-7; d_call: .; cdr3_nt: TGCAGCGTCCCAGGACCTCTCTTC; cdr3_aa: CSVPGPLF
clone_size: .; v_call: TRBV4-1; j_call: TRBJ2-7; d_call: .; cdr3_nt: TGCGCCAGCAGCCAAGCAACCGGACAGAGTGCCTACGAGCAGTACTTC; cdr3_aa: CASSQATGQSAYEQYF